These T cell receptor beta chains were read from a single sample in a study of blood T cell repertoires in COVID-19. Profiling relied on immunoSEQ multiplex PCR, and the TCRdb table lists in-frame clones only, not all of them. This sample yields a few hundred thousand clones, of which approximately 86% are seen a single time; 3.5% to 4.5% belongs to the top ten. The sequenced sample consisted of PBMCs or T cells enriched from blood (not recorded which). These receptors all come from a woman between 40 and 55 years old with acute COVID-19. CDR3s include the opening cysteine and the closing phenylalanine or tryptophan. D genes are given only for firm matches. Part of the rows lack a size; the others show once, few, many or a class for expanded clones.

cdr3_aa | cdr3_nt | v_call | clone_size | j_call | d_call
CASSYSSYEQYF | TGTGCCAGCAGTTACTCCTCCTACGAGCAGTACTTC | TRBV28 | once | TRBJ2-7 | .
CASSLSGGLAGGHTGELFF | TGTGCCAGCAGCTTAAGCGGGGGACTAGCGGGAGGGCACACCGGGGAGCTGTTTTTT | TRBV7-3 | . | TRBJ2-2 | TRBD2
CASSGDRAYGYTF | TGTGCCAGCAGTGGGGACAGGGCCTATGGCTACACCTTC | TRBV2 | . | TRBJ1-2 | TRBD1
CASSPPTSGLTNTGELFF | TGTGCCAGCTCACCACCGACTAGCGGGCTAACGAACACCGGGGAGCTGTTTTTT | TRBV18 | . | TRBJ2-2 | TRBD2
CAWSRGAAGANVLTF | TGTGCCTGGAGTCGGGGGGCGGCTGGGGCCAACGTCCTGACTTTC | TRBV30 | . | TRBJ2-6 | .
CASSYSNRGNSPLHF | TGTGCCAGCAGTTACTCGAATAGGGGGAATTCACCCCTCCACTTT | TRBV6-5 | . | TRBJ1-6 | .
CSVRFWSGTIYF | TGCAGCGTTAGGTTCTGGAGTGGCACCATATATTTT | TRBV29-1 | . | TRBJ1-3 | .
CASSSAGQSGNTIYF | TGTGCCAGCAGTTCCGCTGGGCAGTCTGGAAACACCATATATTTT | TRBV28 | . | TRBJ1-3 | .
CASGDGFSGNTIYF | TGTGCTAGTGGTGATGGCTTCTCTGGAAACACCATATATTTT | TRBV12-5 | . | TRBJ1-3 | .
CASSLDGLSDYEQYF | TGCGCCAGCAGCTTGGACGGTCTATCCGACTACGAGCAGTACTTC | TRBV5-1 | few | TRBJ2-7 | .
CVRSYLKRTLIQPLHF | TGTGTCAGAAGTTATTTGAAGAGGACACTAATTCAACCCCTCCACTTT | TRBV7-5 | . | TRBJ1-6 | .